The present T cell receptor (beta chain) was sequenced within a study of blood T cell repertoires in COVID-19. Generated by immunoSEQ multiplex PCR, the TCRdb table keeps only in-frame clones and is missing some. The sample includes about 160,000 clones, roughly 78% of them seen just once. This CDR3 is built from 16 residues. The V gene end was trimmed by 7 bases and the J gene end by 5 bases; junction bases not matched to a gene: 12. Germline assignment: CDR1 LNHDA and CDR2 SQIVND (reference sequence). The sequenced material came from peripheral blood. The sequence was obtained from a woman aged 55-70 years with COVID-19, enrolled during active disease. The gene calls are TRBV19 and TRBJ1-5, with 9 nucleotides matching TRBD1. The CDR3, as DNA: TGTGCCAGTAATCATCTGAGGGGACAGGGACATCAGCCCCAGCATTTT. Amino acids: CASNHLRGQGHQPQHF.